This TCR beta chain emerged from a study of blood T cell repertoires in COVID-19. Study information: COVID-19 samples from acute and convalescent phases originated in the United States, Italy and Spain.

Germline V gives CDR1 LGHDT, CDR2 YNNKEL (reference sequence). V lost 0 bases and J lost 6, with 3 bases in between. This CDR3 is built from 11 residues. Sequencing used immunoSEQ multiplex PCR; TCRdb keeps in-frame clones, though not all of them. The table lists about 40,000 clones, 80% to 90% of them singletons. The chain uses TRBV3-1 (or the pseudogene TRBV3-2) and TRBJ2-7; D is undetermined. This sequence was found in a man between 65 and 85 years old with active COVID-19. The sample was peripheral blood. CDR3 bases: TGTGCCAGCAGCCAAGACGTCGAGCAGTACTTC. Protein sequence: CASSQDVEQYF.